The 8 T cell receptor beta chains below come from one sample, sequenced in a study of blood T cell repertoires in COVID-19. The table came from immunoSEQ multiplex PCR; TCRdb's copy has only in-frame clones and leaves some out. The table lists more than 200,000 clones, approximately 78% of them singletons. Sequencing was carried out using peripheral blood. These receptor sequences come from a woman aged 80 or over with acute or convalescent COVID-19.

The chain joins TRBV4-1 to TRBJ1-2; tentative D call: TRBD1 (6 bases). Germline V gene lookup returns CDR1 MGHRA and CDR2 YSYEKL. The CDR3 spans 15 residues. With 5 bases removed from V and 2 bases from J, the gap between germline ends came to 15 bases. CDR3 region: CASSTSRTENYGYTF. CDR3 nucleotide sequence: TGCGCCAGCAGCACCTCCCGGACAGAGAACTATGGCTACACCTTC.

The V and J genes are TRBV7-2 and TRBJ2-7, with TRBD2 identical over 8 bases. The germline gives CDR1 SGHTA, CDR2 FQGNSA. J was trimmed by 3 bases and V by 2 bases; bases with no gene match: 6. There are 15 residues in the CDR3. The CDR3 spells CASSLTLAGNYEQYF. The CDR3, as DNA: TGTGCCAGCAGCTTAACGCTAGCGGGCAACTACGAGCAGTACTTC.

The chain links TRBV4-2 to TRBJ1-1; TRBD1 aligns across 7 bases. The CDR3 totals 15 residues. The trim removed 4 bases at V and 4 bases at J, leaving 9 bases unmatched. The germline gives CDR1 LGHNA, CDR2 YNFKEQ. This chain's CDR3 is CASSPLTGVTTEAFF. The DNA for the CDR3 is TGTGCCAGCAGCCCCTTAACAGGGGTTACCACTGAAGCTTTCTTT.

The chain couples TRBV10-2 to TRBJ1-1; 9 bases map to TRBD1. Per germline, CDR1 WSHSY and CDR2 SAAADI. V gave up 2 bases and J gave up 5 bases; unmatched junction bases: 3. The CDR3 loop spans 14 amino acids. As DNA, the CDR3 is TGCGCCAGCAGTGAGGACAGGGGGTATACTGAAGCTTTCTTT. It yields the protein CASSEDRGYTEAFF.

This clone was observed a few times. The gene calls are TRBV9 and TRBJ1-5, with D tentatively TRBD1 (6 bases). Trimming removed 0 bases at V and 2 bases at J, with 6 bases between. The CDR3 contains 14 residues. Germline CDR1 is SGDLS and CDR2 is YYNGEE. CDR3 nucleotides: TGTGCCAGCAGCGTAGAGGGGGGCAATCAGCCCCAGCATTTT. As protein: CASSVEGGNQPQHF.

The chain uses TRBV10-3 and TRBJ2-1; TRBD1 aligns across 8 bases. CDR3 length equals 14 residues. V trimming: 7 bases; J trimming: 4 bases; junction bases outside the gene matches: 6. CDR1 ENHRY and CDR2 SYGVKD come from the germline V gene. For the CDR3, the DNA is TGTGCCATCAACGGACAGGGCACGTACAATGAGCAGTTCTTC. It translates to CAINGQGTYNEQFF.

J is TRBJ2-2 and V is TRBV5-1, with a weak D call TRBD1 (5 bases). V lost 6 bases and J lost 0, with 9 bases in between. The CDR3 is 14 amino acids. Per the germline V gene, CDR1 is SGHRS and CDR2 is YFSETQ. The CDR3 region is CASKDSANTGELFF. The CDR3 coding sequence is TGCGCCAGCAAAGACAGCGCGAACACCGGGGAGCTGTTTTTT.

J is TRBJ2-7 and V is TRBV7-6; TRBD2 agrees at 11 bases. V was pared by 4 bases and J by 6 bases, with 8 bases of the junction left unmatched. Germline lookup yields CDR1 SGHVS and CDR2 FNYEAQ. This CDR3 has 15 residues. The CDR3 loop reads CASSSLAGGVAEQYF. For the CDR3, the DNA is TGTGCCAGCAGCTCATTAGCGGGAGGGGTCGCCGAGCAGTACTTC.